The entry that follows covers one T cell receptor (beta chain) sequence. No antigen is known for it. Primers for the PCR totalled 60 Vbeta and 13 Jbeta. Original analysis: In a later analysis, 8.5 million to 14 million of some 80 million unique beta chains occurred in at least two donors. Measured with immunoSEQ multiplex PCR; TCRdb has only the in-frame clones, and not every one. The DNA was the basis for D and trimming; V, J and clone size are from that table. This table has 60,000 to 70,000 clones, 79% appearing once. The sample comes from a study of cytomegalovirus exposure and HLA in healthy donors. The CDR3 runs to 14 residues. The V and J ends lost 3 bases and 1 base respectively, with 9 bases between them. Looked up from germline, CDR1 is LNHDA and CDR2 is SQIVND (reference sequence). General observations from the study: Listed as cytomegalovirus-associated were about 160 TCR beta chains. Reportedly, HLA-A and HLA-B alleles of most subjects were accurately predicted from TCR beta. Presence/absence analyses assumed roughly uniform sequencing depth across donors, which may not hold.

This TCR was recovered from a woman younger than 45 in good health and CMV-seronegative. Sequencing was carried out using PBMCs. The V and J genes are TRBV19 and TRBJ1-1, with TRBD1 as a possible D gene (6 bases). The CDR3 here is CASSMGGGNTEAFF. The DNA of the CDR3 is TGTGCCAGTAGTATGGGAGGGGGGAACACTGAAGCTTTCTTT.